This entry features one TCR beta chain sequence. Its antigen is currently not known. Base-call qualities are not available, and no considerably larger clone is one nucleotide away. The sample comes from a study of control samples from healthy donors and cancer patients (dated by TCRdb to the early 2020s). Library creation used the immunoSEQ multiplex PCR assay. In its TCRdb copy, this immuneACCESS table keeps in-frame sequences only and misses some clones. Where compared with another copy, unresolved V genes explain less than half of these, and the others have no known cause. The sample profile shows 100,000 to 150,000 clones; around nine tenths of them were found once. The top ten clonotypes cover about 2.6% of the sample. Reading the germline V gene (reference sequence) gives CDR1 LNHDA and CDR2 SQIVND. The V and J ends are trimmed by 3 bases and 1 base, leaving 15 bases between them. The CDR3 has 16 amino acids, counting the end cysteine and phenylalanine. Only the CDR3 DNA stays, 48 bases, in frame from base 1.

The V gene is TRBV19 and the J gene is TRBJ1-1; the D segment cannot be called with confidence. This TCR was recovered from a man aged 18 to 35 in good health. Sequenced: blood. The CDR3 loop reads CASSIHQATSNTEAFF. Here is the DNA: TGTGCCAGTAGTATTCACCAGGCTACCTCGAACACTGAAGCTTTCTTT.